Below are 15 T cell receptor beta chains sequenced from a single sample in a study of cytomegalovirus exposure and HLA in healthy donors. 60 Vbeta and 13 Jbeta primers were used in PCR. Clones were read by immunoSEQ multiplex PCR, and TCRdb kept only the in-frame ones, dropping some. Of about 170,000 clones listed, around 80% are singletons. Input material: PBMCs. The receptors stem from a male donor in good health and CMV-seronegative.

The rearrangement uses TRBV27 and TRBJ2-2; TRBD1 matches 7 bases. The germline gives CDR1 MNHEY, CDR2 SMNVEV (reference sequence). After removal of 5 bases from V and 9 bases from J, the junction contained 12 bases not matched to a gene. The CDR3 has 15 amino acids. The CDR3 is CASSRPTGLPRELFF. The CDR3 region has the DNA TGTGCCAGCAGTCGGCCGACAGGGTTGCCCAGGGAGCTGTTTTTT.

The V and J genes are TRBV5-1 and TRBJ1-1, with D unclear. Germline V CDR1 and CDR2: SGHRS, YFSETQ. The CDR3 is 14 amino acids. Trimming took 0 bases from V and 1 from J, leaving 7 bases between them. CDR3 in amino acids: CASSLGHPNTEAFF. In nucleotides, the CDR3 is TGCGCCAGCAGCTTGGGACACCCGAACACTGAAGCTTTCTTT.

The chain links TRBV4-1 to TRBJ2-2; 8 bases fit TRBD2. Per germline, CDR1 MGHRA and CDR2 YSYEKL. Trimming cost V 2 bases and J 8 bases; bases outside gene matches: 7. The CDR3 is 15 residues long. CDR3 coding DNA: TGCGCCAGCAGCCAATTGCGGGGGGTCGGAGGGGAGCTGTTTTTT. This encodes CASSQLRGVGGELFF.

The V gene is TRBV5-1, the J gene TRBJ2-7, with 7 bases lining up with TRBD2. Germline CDR1 and CDR2: SGHRS and YFSETQ. The CDR3 has 15 residues. V lost 2 bases, J lost 5 bases, and 10 bases stayed unmatched. CDR3: CASSLGTAGYHEQYF. DNA of the CDR3: TGCGCCAGCAGCTTAGGCACAGCGGGATATCACGAGCAGTACTTC.

The chain has TRBV20-1 and TRBJ1-1; D ambiguous. With 8 bases removed from V and 1 base from J, the gap between germline ends came to 8 bases. The CDR3 consists of 11 residues. Germline CDR1 is DFQATT and CDR2 is SNEGSKA (reference sequence). The CDR3 loop reads CSTSENTEAFF. In nucleotides, the CDR3 is TGCAGTACCTCAGAGAACACTGAAGCTTTCTTT.

J is TRBJ1-2 and V is TRBV7-9; TRBD1 matches 11 bases. The germline V gene encodes CDR1 SEHNR and CDR2 FQNEAQ (reference sequence). This CDR3 is built from 16 residues. Trimming removed 1 base from V and 4 bases from J; junction bases left unmatched: 5. CDR3 amino acids: CASSLGRTGGAYGYTF. The CDR3 bases are TGTGCCAGCAGCTTAGGCCGGACAGGGGGCGCCTATGGCTACACCTTC.

This clone was recorded a few times. The chain uses TRBV4-3 and TRBJ1-1; D not resolved. Trimming pared 0 bases from V and 3 bases from J, leaving 8 bases between. The CDR3 has 14 residues. Germline V gives CDR1 LGHNA, CDR2 YSLEER. CDR3 sequence (DNA): TGCGCCAGCAGCCAAGATCGCGGGTACACTGAAGCTTTCTTT. It specifies CASSQDRGYTEAFF.

This clone has only one observation. The gene calls are TRBV7-8 and TRBJ2-1; TRBD1 agrees at 12 bases. The V segment lost 5 bases and the J segment 8 bases; nucleotides outside the gene matches: 7. This CDR3 has 15 residues. The V gene's germline CDR1 is SGHVS and CDR2 FQNEAQ. For the CDR3, the DNA is TGTGCCAGCAGCCAGGGACAGGGGGCTGTCGATGAGCAGTTCTTC. Its protein is CASSQGQGAVDEQFF.

The chain joins TRBV9 to TRBJ2-3; 7 bases line up with TRBD2. V was pared by 0 bases and J by 2 bases, with 3 bases of the junction left unmatched. This CDR3 contains 15 residues. Germline V gene lookup returns CDR1 SGDLS and CDR2 YYNGEE. CDR3 nucleotide sequence: TGTGCCAGCAGCGTAGCAGCGGGGCTCACAGATACGCAGTATTTT. It translates to CASSVAAGLTDTQYF. The full variable domain, its missing parts supplied by reference TRBV9 and TRBJ2-3, is DSGVTQTPKHLITATGQRVTLRCSPRSGDLSVYWYQQSLDQGLQFLIQYYNGEERAKGNILERFSAQQFPDLHSELNLSSLELGDSALYFCASSVAAGLTDTQYFGPGTRLTVL.

V usage is TRBV7-9 and J usage is TRBJ1-1; no clear D. Germline CDR1 reads SEHNR; CDR2 reads FQNEAQ (reference sequence). This CDR3 spans 14 amino acids. Trimming stripped 3 bases from V and 5 bases from J, with 13 bases between. The CDR3 DNA sequence: TGTGCCAGCAGCTTCTCCTCGGGTGGGACTGAAGCTTTCTTT. Amino acid sequence: CASSFSSGGTEAFF.

The rearrangement uses TRBV7-2 and TRBJ1-5; D not certain. The V end was cut by 4 bases, the J end by 5 bases, with 6 bases between. This CDR3 region has 12 residues. Germline V gene lookup returns CDR1 SGHTA and CDR2 FQGNSA. The CDR3 sequence is CASSSSYQPQHF. The CDR3 nucleotides read TGTGCCAGCAGCTCCAGTTATCAGCCCCAGCATTTT.

Here the CDR3 reads CASSLEGASTWNTEAFF. As DNA, the CDR3 is TGTGCCAGCAGCTTAGAGGGGGCGTCAACGTGGAACACTGAAGCTTTCTTT. The chain carries TRBV7-9 and TRBJ1-1, with TRBD1 matching 7 bases. The CDR3 loop spans 17 amino acids. V lost 1 base to trimming and J lost 1 base; unmatched junction nucleotides: 9. Germline CDR1 and CDR2: SEHNR and FQNEAQ (reference sequence).

The V gene is TRBV5-6, the J gene TRBJ1-2; D possibly corresponds to TRBD1 (5 bases). Germline CDR1 and CDR2: SGHDT and YYEEEE. V shed 4 bases and J shed 4 bases, with 23 bases lying between them. The CDR3 runs to 17 residues. The CDR3 spells CASSPRAGETLVYGYTF. DNA for the CDR3: TGTGCCAGCAGCCCAAGGGCGGGGGAAACTCTCGTCTATGGCTACACCTTC.

This sequence joins TRBV19 and TRBJ2-3; 7 bases are shared with TRBD1. Germline V gene sequence: CDR1 LNHDA, CDR2 SQIVND (reference sequence). The V gene end was trimmed by 3 bases and the J gene end by 6 bases; junction bases not matched to a gene: 6. The CDR3 has 14 amino acids. The CDR3 loop is CASSISGTADTQYF. CDR3 DNA sequence: TGTGCCAGTAGTATTTCGGGGACAGCCGATACGCAGTATTTT.

J is TRBJ1-4 and V is TRBV30, with D uncertain. From germline, CDR1 is GTSNPN and CDR2 SVGIG (reference sequence). V was trimmed by 2 bases and J by 8 bases, leaving 15 bases between them. The CDR3 is 14 residues long. The CDR3 sequence is CAWSSLVPGEKLFF. The CDR3 DNA sequence: TGTGCCTGGAGTTCCCTCGTTCCGGGGGAAAAACTGTTTTTT.